The 20 T cell receptor beta chains below come from one sample, sequenced in a study of PD-L1 blockade in urothelial cancer. The repertoire was sequenced with immunoSEQ multiplex PCR; TCRdb's copy has only in-frame clones and lacks some. The data hold fewer than 130,000 clones, with approximately 86% observed a single time. The sample consisted of PBMCs, taken around atezolizumab (anti-PD-L1) treatment. The receptors originated from a man aged 45-65 years with urothelial cancer.

This chain uses TRBV23-1 with TRBJ2-2, with D possibly matching TRBD1 (5 bases). TRBV23-1 carries the ORF label, with uncertain function. V was cut by 5 bases and J by 7 bases, with 8 bases left in between. CDR3 length equals 12 residues. In DNA, the CDR3 is TGCGCCAGCAGTGTCCAGGGCGGGGAGCTGTTTTTT. It specifies CASSVQGGELFF.

This chain joins TRBV29-1 and TRBJ1-2; 9 nucleotides match TRBD1. The CDR3 contains 12 residues. Germline CDR1 SQVTM, CDR2 ANQGSEA. Germline trimming cut 6 bases from V and 10 bases from J; bases unmatched to any gene: 9. The CDR3 DNA is TGCAGCGTAAGTCCGGGACAGGGTGTCTACACCTTC. It encodes CSVSPGQGVYTF.

The chain is built from TRBV11-2 and TRBJ2-1, with 7 nucleotides matching TRBD2. CDR1 is SGHAT, CDR2 FQNNGV, per germline. CDR3 length: 15 amino acids. V shed 0 bases and J 8 bases; nucleotides not matched to a gene: 7. The DNA for the CDR3 is TGTGCCAGCAGCTTAGAGTGGGAGGGGAGGGATGAGCAGTTCTTC. Translating gives CASSLEWEGRDEQFF.

The V call is TRBV5-4, the J call TRBJ1-1, with a weak D call TRBD1 (5 bases). In germline, CDR1 is SGHNT, CDR2 YYREEE (reference sequence). This CDR3 has 15 amino acids. The V end was cut by 4 bases, the J end by 7 bases, with 20 bases between. The CDR3 region is CASSLRWTPGGEAFF. The CDR3 nucleotides read TGTGCCAGCAGCCTACGGTGGACCCCGGGGGGTGAAGCTTTCTTT. Drawing the rest from reference TRBV5-4 and TRBJ1-1, the complete variable domain is ETGVTQSPTHLIKTRGQQVTLRCSSQSGHNTVSWYQQALGQGPQFIFQYYREEENGRGNFPPRFSGLQFPNYSSELNVNALELDDSALYLCASSLRWTPGGEAFFGQGTRLTVV.

The chain combines TRBV28 with TRBJ1-5; 9 nucleotides align to TRBD1. The junction had 6 bases not matched to a gene; V was cut back by 6 bases and J by 3 bases. This CDR3 contains 15 residues. Germline CDR1 is MDHEN and CDR2 is SYDVKM. The CDR3 DNA is TGTGCCAGCAGAAACGGACAGGGGATCAATCAGCCCCAGCATTTT. Amino acids: CASRNGQGINQPQHF.

This chain links TRBV19 with TRBJ2-3, with 10 bases aligning to TRBD1. Germline CDR1 is LNHDA and CDR2 is SQIVND (reference sequence). The ends lost 8 bases at V and 4 bases at J; junction bases unmatched: 3. The CDR3 has 13 residues. The CDR3 is CASWDRGADTQYF. The CDR3 bases are TGTGCCAGTTGGGACAGGGGAGCAGATACGCAGTATTTT.

The J gene is TRBJ1-1, the V gene TRBV7-9; tentative D call: TRBD1 (5 bases). Germline V gene data show CDR1 as SEHNR and CDR2 as FQNEAQ (reference sequence). V was pared by 0 bases and J by 0 bases, with 11 bases between. This CDR3 has 16 residues. CDR3 bases: TGTGCCAGCAGCTTAGCGGGGCGGACCTTGAACACTGAAGCTTTCTTT. Translation gives CASSLAGRTLNTEAFF.

The genes are TRBV4-1 and TRBJ1-1; 8 positions match TRBD1. The germline CDR1 and CDR2 sequences are MGHRA and YSYEKL. The CDR3 runs 15 residues. Trimming cost V 1 base and J 0 bases; bases outside gene matches: 1. The CDR3 reads CASSQGQGMNTEAFF. DNA of the CDR3: TGCGCCAGCAGCCAAGGACAGGGGATGAACACTGAAGCTTTCTTT.

The genes are TRBV6-6 and TRBJ2-3; D may be TRBD2 (6 bases). The germline V gene encodes CDR1 MNHNY and CDR2 SVGAGI (reference sequence). The CDR3 has 11 residues. The V gene lost 7 bases and the J gene lost 10 bases, with 12 bases spanning the gap. The CDR3, as DNA: TGTGCCAGCACCGGCGGGGCCGCGCAGTATTTT. This sequence encodes CASTGGAAQYF.

This rearrangement joins TRBV7-2 to TRBJ1-3; D not certain. Deletions cut 3 bases from V and 4 bases from J, with 16 bases between. The CDR3 length is 16 residues. The germline V gene encodes CDR1 SGHTA and CDR2 FQGNSA. The CDR3 DNA reads TGTGCCAGCAGCTTTGATCTGAGTCTCTACGGAAACACCATATATTTT. It translates to CASSFDLSLYGNTIYF.

In DNA form, the CDR3 reads TGTGCCACCCGGGAGGGCGAGGCCACCACTCAGTACTTC. Translating gives CATREGEATTQYF. This sequence joins TRBV15 and TRBJ2-4; 8 bases align to TRBD2. V gave up 8 bases and J gave up 12 bases; unmatched junction bases: 12. Germline V gene sequence: CDR1 LNHNV, CDR2 YYDKDF (reference sequence). This CDR3 has 13 amino acids.

This chain links TRBV6-1 with TRBJ1-3, with unresolved D. Germline values: CDR1 MNHNS, CDR2 SASEGT. Trimming shortened V by 7 bases and J by 2 bases, and 12 bases separated the two germline ends. The length of the CDR3 is 14 residues. The CDR3 DNA follows: TGTGCCAGCACTTCGACCCGGGCTGGAAACACCATATATTTT. Translated, it gives CASTSTRAGNTIYF.

This sequence joins TRBV6-1 and TRBJ1-5; D remains ambiguous. The germline V gene has CDR1 MNHNS and CDR2 SASEGT. This CDR3 has 13 amino acids. The V gene lost 7 bases and the J gene lost 7 bases, with 14 bases spanning the gap. CDR3 DNA sequence: TGTGCCAGCACCTCCCGAGGAGACCAGCCCCAGCATTTT. Its translation: CASTSRGDQPQHF.

The chain is built from TRBV19 and TRBJ1-2, with D maybe TRBD1 (5 bases). Trimming removed 6 bases from V and 4 bases from J, with 15 bases in between. The germline gives CDR1 LNHDA, CDR2 SQIVND (reference sequence). This CDR3 comprises 14 residues. The CDR3 DNA sequence: TGTGCCAGTAGGCAACGAACAGGTCCCTATGGCTACACCTTC. Protein: CASRQRTGPYGYTF. The full variable domain, with the rest looked up from reference TRBV19 and TRBJ1-2, is DGGITQSPKYLFRKEGQNVTLSCEQNLNHDAMYWYRQDPGQGLRLIYYSQIVNDFQKGDIAEGYSVSREKKESFPLTVTSAQKNPTAFYLCASRQRTGPYGYTFGSGTRLTVV.

This clone was detected only a few times. V gene TRBV6-5 combines with J gene TRBJ1-6; 9 nucleotides align to TRBD1. There are 14 residues in the CDR3. The V gene end was trimmed by 7 bases and the J gene end by 10 bases; junction bases not matched to a gene: 8. Germline loops: CDR1 MNHEY, CDR2 SVGAGI. The CDR3: CASTPGTGPSPLHF. Here the CDR3 DNA reads TGTGCCAGCACCCCAGGGACAGGGCCGTCACCCCTCCACTTT.

This chain uses TRBV5-6 with TRBJ1-2; possible D gene TRBD1, 6 bases. The germline CDR1 and CDR2 sequences are SGHDT and YYEEEE. V was clipped by 5 bases and J by 0 bases, with 11 bases between them. The CDR3 sequence is 14 residues long. CDR3 in DNA: TGTGCCAGCAGAACCGGGACAACTAACTATGGCTACACCTTC. It encodes CASRTGTTNYGYTF.

The chain recombines TRBV5-1 with TRBJ2-5; D is uncertain. The length of the CDR3 is 12 residues. Germline V gene lookup returns CDR1 SGHRS and CDR2 YFSETQ. V lost 0 bases to trimming and J lost 7 bases, with 7 bases between them. Here the CDR3 reads CASSLVLGTQYF. CDR3 nucleotide sequence: TGCGCCAGCAGCTTGGTTCTAGGGACCCAGTACTTC.

The chain joins TRBV7-9 to TRBJ2-3; 9 positions match TRBD2. The germline V gene encodes CDR1 SEHNR and CDR2 FQNEAQ (reference sequence). The CDR3 has 18 amino acids. V dropped 3 bases and J dropped 3; count of bases not matched to a gene: 13. The CDR3 DNA reads TGTGCCAGCAGCTTTTTCGGCTCTGGCGGGAGGGTAACAGATACGCAGTATTTT. Its translation is CASSFFGSGGRVTDTQYF.

V usage is TRBV5-1 and J usage is TRBJ2-5, with D possibly matching TRBD2 (5 bases). The CDR3 loop spans 17 amino acids. V was pared by 5 bases and J by 2 bases, with 22 bases between. From germline, CDR1 is SGHRS and CDR2 YFSETQ. The CDR3 nucleotides are TGCGCCAGCAGACCGGGGTGGTCCCCCCGGGGTCAAGAGACCCAGTACTTC. It encodes CASRPGWSPRGQETQYF. Full variable domain (remainder filled in from reference TRBV5-1 and TRBJ2-5): KAGVTQTPRYLIKTRGQQVTLSCSPISGHRSVSWYQQTPGQGLQFLFEYFSETQRNKGNFPGRFSGRQFSNSRSEMNVSTLELGDSALYLCASRPGWSPRGQETQYFGPGTRLLVL.

The gene calls are TRBV2 and TRBJ2-6, with D possibly being TRBD1 (6 bases). The CDR3 length is 14 residues. V gave up 6 bases and J gave up 11 bases, with 17 bases separating them. Germline lookup yields CDR1 SNHLY and CDR2 FYNNEI. CDR3 sequence: CASSPGQWPDVLTF. The DNA of the CDR3 is TGTGCCAGCAGCCCAGGACAGTGGCCCGACGTCCTGACTTTC.